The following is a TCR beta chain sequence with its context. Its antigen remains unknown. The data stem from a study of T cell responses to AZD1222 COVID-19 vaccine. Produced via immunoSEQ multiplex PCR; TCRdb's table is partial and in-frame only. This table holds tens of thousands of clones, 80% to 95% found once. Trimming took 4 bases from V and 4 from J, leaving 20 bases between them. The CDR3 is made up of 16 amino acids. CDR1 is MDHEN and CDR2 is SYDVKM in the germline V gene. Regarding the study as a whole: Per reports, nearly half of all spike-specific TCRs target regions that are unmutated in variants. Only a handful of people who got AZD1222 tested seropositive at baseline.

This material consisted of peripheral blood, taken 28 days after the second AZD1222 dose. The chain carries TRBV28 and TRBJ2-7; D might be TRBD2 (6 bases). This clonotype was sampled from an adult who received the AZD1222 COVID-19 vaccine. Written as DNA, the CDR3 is TGTGCCAGCAGTTCACCACAGGAGGGACGAAGATACGAGCAGTACTTC. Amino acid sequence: CASSSPQEGRRYEQYF.